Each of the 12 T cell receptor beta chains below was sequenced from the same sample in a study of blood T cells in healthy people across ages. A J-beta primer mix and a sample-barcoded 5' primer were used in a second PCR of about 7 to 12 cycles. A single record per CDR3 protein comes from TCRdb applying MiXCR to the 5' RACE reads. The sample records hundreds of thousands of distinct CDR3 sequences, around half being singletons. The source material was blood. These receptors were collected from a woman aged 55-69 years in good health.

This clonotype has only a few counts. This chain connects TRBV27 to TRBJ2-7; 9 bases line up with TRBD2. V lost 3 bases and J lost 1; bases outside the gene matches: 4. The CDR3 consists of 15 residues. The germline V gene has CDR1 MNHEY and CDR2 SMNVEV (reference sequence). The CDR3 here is CASSFSSGMSYEQYF. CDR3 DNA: TGTGCCAGCAGTTTTTCTAGCGGGATGTCCTACGAGCAGTACTTC.

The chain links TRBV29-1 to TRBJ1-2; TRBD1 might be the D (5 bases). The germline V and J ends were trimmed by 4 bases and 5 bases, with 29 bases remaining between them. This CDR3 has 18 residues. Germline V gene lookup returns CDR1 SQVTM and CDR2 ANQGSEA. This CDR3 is CSVVSYLKDSSNRYGYTF. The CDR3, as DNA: TGCAGCGTTGTCTCTTACCTTAAAGACAGTTCCAATCGTTATGGCTACACCTTC.

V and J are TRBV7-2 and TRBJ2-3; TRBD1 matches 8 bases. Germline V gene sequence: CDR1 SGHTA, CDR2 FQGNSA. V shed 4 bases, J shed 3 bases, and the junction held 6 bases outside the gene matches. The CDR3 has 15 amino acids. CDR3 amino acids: CASSSRTGRTDTQYF. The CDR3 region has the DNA TGTGCCAGCAGCTCACGGACAGGGAGGACAGATACGCAGTATTTT.

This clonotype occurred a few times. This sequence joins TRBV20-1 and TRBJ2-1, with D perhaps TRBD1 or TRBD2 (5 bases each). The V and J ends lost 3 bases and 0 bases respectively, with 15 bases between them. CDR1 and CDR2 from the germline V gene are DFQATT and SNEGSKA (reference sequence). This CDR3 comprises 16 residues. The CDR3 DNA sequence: TGCAGTGCTAGGGATCACGGGGCAGACTCCTACAATGAGCAGTTCTTC. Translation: CSARDHGADSYNEQFF.

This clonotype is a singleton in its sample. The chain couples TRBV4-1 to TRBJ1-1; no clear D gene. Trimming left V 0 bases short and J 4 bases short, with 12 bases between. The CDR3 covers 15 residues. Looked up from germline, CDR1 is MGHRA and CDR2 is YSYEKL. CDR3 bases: TGCGCCAGCAGCCAAGATACATACCTCGGCACTGAAGCTTTCTTT. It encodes CASSQDTYLGTEAFF.

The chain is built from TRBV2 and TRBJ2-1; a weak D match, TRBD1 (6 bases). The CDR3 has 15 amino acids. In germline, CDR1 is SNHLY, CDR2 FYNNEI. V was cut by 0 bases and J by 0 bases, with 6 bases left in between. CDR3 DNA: TGTGCCAGCAGTGAAGCCAGGGGCTCCTACAATGAGCAGTTCTTC. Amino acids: CASSEARGSYNEQFF.

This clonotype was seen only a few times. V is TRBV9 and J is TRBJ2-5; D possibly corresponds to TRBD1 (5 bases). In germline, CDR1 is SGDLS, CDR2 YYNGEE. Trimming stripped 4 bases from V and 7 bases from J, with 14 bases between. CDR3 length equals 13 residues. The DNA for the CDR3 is TGTGCCAGCAGCCTTGAAGGGGTAGGGACCCAGTACTTC. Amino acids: CASSLEGVGTQYF.

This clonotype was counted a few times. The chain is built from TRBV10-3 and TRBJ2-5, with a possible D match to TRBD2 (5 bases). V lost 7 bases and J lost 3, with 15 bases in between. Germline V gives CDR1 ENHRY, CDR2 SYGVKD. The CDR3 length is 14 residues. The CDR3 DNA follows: TGTGCCATCAAGAGCCAGACGGGAAAAGAGACCCAGTACTTC. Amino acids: CAIKSQTGKETQYF.

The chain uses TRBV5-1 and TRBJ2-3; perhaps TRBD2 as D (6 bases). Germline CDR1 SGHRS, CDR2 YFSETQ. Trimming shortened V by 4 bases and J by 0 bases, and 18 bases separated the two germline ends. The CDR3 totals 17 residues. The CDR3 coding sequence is TGCGCCAGCAGCCACGGGGACTGGGGATACAGCACAGATACGCAGTATTTT. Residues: CASSHGDWGYSTDTQYF.

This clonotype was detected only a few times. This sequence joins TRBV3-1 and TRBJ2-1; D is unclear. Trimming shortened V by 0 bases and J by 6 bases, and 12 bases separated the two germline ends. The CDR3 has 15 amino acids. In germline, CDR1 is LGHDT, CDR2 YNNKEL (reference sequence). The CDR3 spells CASSQDHLAPNEQFF. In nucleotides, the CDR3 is TGTGCCAGCAGCCAAGACCACTTAGCCCCCAATGAGCAGTTCTTC.

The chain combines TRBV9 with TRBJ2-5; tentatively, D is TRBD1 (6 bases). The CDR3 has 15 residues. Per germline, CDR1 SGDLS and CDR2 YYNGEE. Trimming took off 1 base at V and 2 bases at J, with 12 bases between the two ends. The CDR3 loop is CASSVLPDRQETQYF. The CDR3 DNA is TGTGCCAGCAGCGTACTCCCGGACAGACAAGAGACCCAGTACTTC. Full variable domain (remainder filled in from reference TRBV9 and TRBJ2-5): DSGVTQTPKHLITATGQRVTLRCSPRSGDLSVYWYQQSLDQGLQFLIQYYNGEERAKGNILERFSAQQFPDLHSELNLSSLELGDSALYFCASSVLPDRQETQYFGPGTRLLVL.

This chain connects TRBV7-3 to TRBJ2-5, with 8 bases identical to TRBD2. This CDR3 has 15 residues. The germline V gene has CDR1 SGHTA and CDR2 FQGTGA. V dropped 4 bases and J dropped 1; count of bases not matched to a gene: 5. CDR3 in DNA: TGTGCCAGCAGCTCGGGGGGGAAGGCCCAAGAGACCCAGTACTTC. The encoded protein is CASSSGGKAQETQYF.